This T cell receptor (beta chain) was identified in a study of blood T cells in healthy people across ages. Whole-study results and caveats: Age advanced and TCR beta diversity per million T cells fell, roughly linearly.

Combining a sample-barcoded 5' primer with a J-beta primer mix, a second PCR ran for 7 to 11 cycles. TCRdb independently ran MiXCR on the 5' RACE reads; one entry per CDR3 protein. The table lists around 990,000 distinct CDR3 sequences, 20% to 25% of them singletons, with 0.65% to 0.75% in the top ten. This clonotype has just a few counts. Its antigen remains unidentified. Researchers report isolating at least 6.5 million PBMCs per sample. The V gene lost 0 bases and the J gene lost 7 bases, with 7 bases spanning the gap. This CDR3 is built from 14 residues. CDR1 and CDR2 from the germline V gene are MNHNY and SVGAGI (reference sequence). Another study also made use of these data, one on T cells of mothers and their children. This second study notes: In each mother, TCR beta CDR3 reads exceeded 8.5 million; in each child, they numbered approximately 3 million.

The TCR comes from a girl aged 2 to 10 in good health. The source material was blood. This rearrangement joins TRBV6-6 to TRBJ1-6, with no clear D. Here the CDR3 DNA reads TGTGCCAGCAGTTACTCACTAGGGAATTCACCCCTCCACTTT. It is translated as CASSYSLGNSPLHF.